This T cell receptor (beta chain) came from a study of blood T cell repertoires in COVID-19. Study as a whole: The samples span acute and convalescent COVID-19 from the United States, Italy and Spain.

Seattle's enrolled individuals joined amid active infection and were then monitored longitudinally. The CDR3 consists of 14 residues. The germline gives CDR1 PRHDT, CDR2 FYEKMQ (reference sequence). The V end was cut by 5 bases, the J end by 4 bases, with 9 bases between. The assay was immunoSEQ multiplex PCR, and TCRdb's table has in-frame clones only and misses some. The repertoire holds some 200,000 clones, approximately 83% seen once, with roughly 1.2% in the top ten. The origin of this receptor is a woman aged 25 to 39 with COVID-19, enrolled during active disease. The chain is built from TRBV13 and TRBJ2-6; TRBD2 is a possible D gene (5 bases). The specimen sequenced was peripheral blood. CDR3 coding DNA: TGTGCCAGCAGCACTAGAGGAGGGGCCAACGTCCTGACTTTC. Protein product: CASSTRGGANVLTF. Looking up the rest from reference TRBV13 and TRBJ2-6 gives the full variable domain: AAGVIQSPRHLIKEKRETATLKCYPIPRHDTVYWYQQGPGQDPQFLISFYEKMQSDKGSIPDRFSAQQFSDYHSELNMSSLELGDSALYFCASSTRGGANVLTFGAGSRLTVL.